These 31 T cell receptor beta chains share one sample of origin, sequenced in a study of CD4 and CD8 cells across lung adenocarcinoma regions (dated 2018 in TCRdb). Library prep was done by PCR. The sequencer listed for this sample is HiSeq X Ten. TCRdb's own reprocessing of the public reads used fastp at Q25 and MiXCR and kept productive beta chains. One record per CDR3 amino acid sequence lists the most common genes and DNA. This sample lists around 20,000 distinct CDR3 sequences; about 43% were detected once. Approximately 18% of the sample is held by the ten biggest clonotypes. Sequencing was carried out using CD4+ T cells from the margin of a lung tumor. The sample's cell subset or site label is to be understood as: tumor margin region. Every receptor here comes from a male donor with lung adenocarcinoma. The CD4 and CD8 labels of this study may be unreliable.

This clonotype was seen more than once but under ten times. The V and J genes are TRBV30 and TRBJ2-1; weak D call: TRBD1 (5 bases). V was shortened by 2 bases and J by 4 bases, with 6 bases between the two germline ends. Germline V gives CDR1 GTSNPN, CDR2 SVGIG (reference sequence). This CDR3 region has 12 residues. CDR3 DNA sequence: TGTGCCTGGAGTTACAGGTACAATGAGCAGTTCTTC. This translates into CAWSYRYNEQFF.

The chain couples TRBV10-1 to TRBJ2-5; 8 positions match TRBD2. Germline CDR1 and CDR2: WNHNN and SYGVQD (reference sequence). The CDR3 is 14 residues long. CDR3 sequence (DNA): TGCGCGGGCTCCGGTAGCGGGGCGGTAGATACCCAGTACTTC. Protein sequence: CAGSGSGAVDTQYF.

The rearrangement links TRBV15 to TRBJ2-1; D gene uncertain. The J call may be mistaken, given a closer DNA end match to TRBJ2-5. Germline V gene lookup returns CDR1 LNHNV and CDR2 YYDKDF (reference sequence). The CDR3 consists of 13 residues. The CDR3 region is CATSRGGQETQYF. The CDR3 bases are TGTGCCACCAGCAGAGGGGGCCAAGAGACCCAGTACTTC.

The chain is built from TRBV10-2 and TRBJ2-1; no reliable D call. The J call may be faulty, since TRBJ2-7 better matches the DNA end. The germline gives CDR1 WSHSY, CDR2 SAAADI. The CDR3 covers 13 residues. For the CDR3, the DNA is TGCGCCAGCAGTGAAACACCTCCCCCCGAGCAGTACTTC. Translated, it gives CASSETPPPEQYF.

For this clonotype: One junction end disagrees with the germline gene, perhaps due to a read error. The chain carries TRBV6-1 and TRBJ2-5, with TRBD2 as a possible D gene (7 bases). This CDR3 contains 15 residues. Per germline, CDR1 MNHNS and CDR2 SASEGT. This chain's CDR3 is CARGAGGGVTETQYF. The CDR3 coding sequence is TGTGCCAGGGGGGCTGGGGGGGGTGTCACAGAGACGCAGTACTTC.

This clonotype was found many times. This rearrangement joins TRBV10-3 to TRBJ2-1; 16 bases map to TRBD2. V lost 10 bases to trimming and J lost 8 bases; unmatched junction nucleotides: 5. The length of the CDR3 is 14 residues. Germline values: CDR1 ENHRY, CDR2 SYGVKD. DNA for the CDR3: TGTGCCACAATGGGACTAGCGGGAGGGGATGAGCAGTTCTTC. Its translation: CATMGLAGGDEQFF.

This clonotype was recorded at least ten times. The J gene is TRBJ1-5, the V gene TRBV7-6, with TRBD1 identical over 10 bases. The length of the CDR3 is 15 residues. V was clipped by 4 bases and J by 6 bases; unmatched bases: 6. The V gene's germline CDR1 is SGHVS and CDR2 FNYEAQ. The CDR3 sequence: CASSSGTGVGQPQHF. The CDR3 DNA reads TGTGCCAGCAGCTCCGGGACAGGGGTTGGTCAGCCCCAGCATTTT.

This clonotype has ten or more counts. This chain connects TRBV5-1 to TRBJ2-5, with TRBD2 matching over 7 bases. From germline, CDR1 is SGHRS and CDR2 YFSETQ. This CDR3 has 15 residues. The J segment lost 13 bases and the V segment lost 2 bases, leaving 17 bases of the junction unmatched. As DNA, the CDR3 is TGCGCCAGCAGCTTTCAGTGGGGAGCGGGACGGGCCGGGTACTTC. Translation: CASSFQWGAGRAGYF.

Comment on this clonotype: At one end the junction does not follow the germline gene, possibly because of a read error. The V gene is TRBV6-1, the J gene TRBJ2-4, with TRBD1 matching 8 bases. From germline, CDR1 is MNHNS and CDR2 SASEGT. The CDR3 runs to 15 residues. This CDR3 is CGSSPGQGAKNTQYF. The CDR3, as DNA: TGTGGCAGCAGTCCGGGGCAGGGGGCCAAAAATACGCAGTACTTC.

As regards this clonotype: A much more abundant neighbour one base away suggests this may be a read error. The chain carries TRBV6-4 and TRBJ1-5; D is uncertain. The CDR3 contains 18 residues. Germline V gene data show CDR1 as MRHNA and CDR2 as SNTAGT. CDR3 bases: TGTGCCAGCAGTGACTCAGGAGTACGTGTCCGCTTCAATCAGCCCCACCATTTT. This codes for CASSDSGVRVRFNQPHHF.

In its sample, this clonotype was seen many times. This chain uses TRBV6-1 with TRBJ1-5; D ambiguous. The germline V gene encodes CDR1 MNHNS and CDR2 SASEGT. V lost 0 bases and J 6 bases, leaving 6 bases between the germline ends. CDR3 length equals 13 residues. The CDR3: CASSEAVGQPQHF. In DNA, the CDR3 is TGTGCCAGCAGTGAAGCGGTCGGTCAGCCCCAGCATTTT.

The sample holds many counts of this clonotype. The rearrangement links TRBV6-5 to TRBJ1-1, with 9 bases aligning to TRBD1. CDR3 length equals 14 residues. Germline V CDR1 and CDR2: MNHEY, SVGAGI. V gave up 0 bases and J gave up 4 bases; unmatched junction bases: 0. The CDR3 reads CASSYSTGGTEAFF. The CDR3, as DNA: TGTGCCAGCAGTTACTCGACAGGGGGCACTGAAGCTTTCTTT.

The CDR3 DNA reads as TGTGCCAGCAACCCGGGACTAGCGGGGAGCACAGATACGCAGTATTTT. Translated: CASNPGLAGSTDTQYF. This chain uses TRBV25-1 with TRBJ2-3, with TRBD2 matching 13 bases. The germline V gene encodes CDR1 MGHDK and CDR2 SYGVNS. Unmatched junction bases numbered 4, after V lost 7 bases and J lost 0 bases. This CDR3 has 16 amino acids. Full variable domain (rest looked up from reference TRBV25-1 and TRBJ2-3): EADIYQTPRYLVIGTGKKITLECSQTMGHDKMYWYQQDPGMELHLIHYSYGVNSTEKGDLSSESTVSRIRTEHFPLTLESARPSHTSQYLCASNPGLAGSTDTQYFGPGTRLTVL.

This rearrangement joins TRBV12-3 or TRBV12-4 to TRBJ2-2; 8 bases map to TRBD1. The CDR3 loop spans 16 amino acids. V was pared by 6 bases and J by 9 bases, with 15 bases of the junction left unmatched. The CDR3 nucleotides read TGTGCCAGCAGCCCTACTCGCGTGTCAGGGGGCCGGGAGCTGTTTTTT. Amino acids: CASSPTRVSGGRELFF.

This clonotype appeared many times. The CDR3, as DNA: TGTGCCACCAGCAGGGACCTAGCGGAGGAGACCCAGTACTTC. Its protein product is CATSRDLAEETQYF. This sequence joins TRBV15 and TRBJ2-5, with TRBD2 matching 7 bases. CDR3 length: 14 residues. The junction had 6 bases not matched to a gene; V was cut back by 3 bases and J by 5 bases. CDR1 LNHNV and CDR2 YYDKDF come from the germline V gene (reference sequence).

This clonotype was observed many times. The J gene is TRBJ2-1, the V gene TRBV5-4, with TRBD2 matching over 8 bases. The closer fit of TRBJ2-5 to the DNA end suggests the J call may be wrong. The V gene's germline CDR1 is SGHNT and CDR2 YYREEE (reference sequence). The CDR3 is made up of 15 amino acids. The CDR3 spells CASSLTSGRGETQYF. CDR3 sequence (DNA): TGTGCCAGCAGCTTGACCAGCGGGAGAGGAGAGACCCAGTACTTC.

V usage is TRBV18 and J usage is TRBJ2-1; tentative D call: TRBD1 (5 bases). In germline, CDR1 is KGHSH, CDR2 LQKENI. This CDR3 contains 15 residues. Trimming removed 2 bases at V and 2 bases at J, with 10 bases between. CDR3: CASSPVQEPYNEQFF. The CDR3, as DNA: TGTGCCAGCTCACCAGTACAGGAACCCTACAATGAGCAGTTCTTC.

As concerns this clonotype: At one end, the junction sequence differs from germline, possibly due to a read error. The chain employs TRBV6-1 and TRBJ2-2; the D gene is possibly TRBD1 (5 bases). Germline CDR1 is MNHNS and CDR2 is SASEGT. The CDR3 loop spans 13 amino acids. The CDR3: CGSQGASTEKLFF. In DNA form, the CDR3 reads TGTGGCAGCCAGGGCGCGAGCACAGAGAAGCTGTTTTTT.

V is TRBV6-5 and J is TRBJ2-5, with 14 bases aligning to TRBD2. The last part of the DNA fits TRBJ2-1 better; the J call may be wrong. CDR1 and CDR2 (germline): MNHEY, SVGAGI. This CDR3 spans 16 amino acids. CDR3 sequence (DNA): TGTGCCAGCAGTTACTCGATAGGACTAGCGGGAGGTGAGCAGTTCTTC. It translates to CASSYSIGLAGGEQFF.

The V and J genes are TRBV10-1 and TRBJ2-3; the D call may be TRBD1 or TRBD2 (5 bases each). Germline V gene data show CDR1 as WNHNN and CDR2 as SYGVQD (reference sequence). The CDR3 has 14 residues. The CDR3 reads CPVSGRGAEDTQYF. CDR3 DNA sequence: TGCCCCGTCTCGGGGCGCGGAGCGGAAGATACGCAGTATTTT.

To note about this clonotype: Germline is not matched at one junction end, which may reflect a read error. The chain joins TRBV6-4 to TRBJ2-5, with a tentative D call TRBD2 (7 bases). Looked up from germline, CDR1 is MRHNA and CDR2 is SNTAGT. The CDR3 runs to 15 residues. The CDR3 nucleotides read TGTGCCGGGGGTGACGGGGGCGGGGGTGAAGAGACGCAGTACTTC. This translates into CAGGDGGGGEETQYF.

This chain connects TRBV6-1 to TRBJ2-3; TRBD1 might be the D (7 bases). Germline CDR1 and CDR2: MNHNS and SASEGT. With 7 bases removed from V and 1 base from J, the gap between germline ends came to 18 bases. The CDR3 runs to 16 residues. The CDR3 loop is CASTRRGLDGTDTQYF. CDR3 sequence (DNA): TGTGCCAGCACGCGGAGGGGGCTCGATGGCACAGATACGCAGTATTTT.

As to this clonotype: A junction boundary mismatches the germline segment, possibly from a read error. The chain combines TRBV4-2 with TRBJ2-3; no firm D call. The CDR3 spans 16 residues. The germline V gene encodes CDR1 LGHNA and CDR2 YNFKEQ. CDR3 sequence reads: CASARDGGSAPDTQYF. The CDR3 DNA sequence: TGTGCCAGCGCGCGAGACGGCGGCAGTGCCCCAGATACCCAGTACTTT.

Comment on this clonotype: This could be a read error, since a much larger clone is one nucleotide away. The chain joins TRBV9 to TRBJ2-5; 7 bases match TRBD2. The CDR3 runs to 15 residues. V shed 0 bases and J 11 bases; nucleotides not matched to a gene: 13. Germline V gene sequence: CDR1 SGDLS, CDR2 YYNGEE. CDR3 nucleotides: TGTGCCAGCAGCGTAGGGGCGGGAGACTACAATGAGCAGTACTTC. Residues: CASSVGAGDYNEQYF.

The V call is TRBV4-1, the J call TRBJ2-5; the D gene is possibly TRBD1 (6 bases). The J call may not be correct, given that the DNA end is closer to TRBJ2-3. There are 15 residues in the CDR3. Germline V gene data show CDR1 as MGHRA and CDR2 as YSYEKL. The CDR3 is CASAGFWGQRDTQYF. CDR3 sequence (DNA): TGCGCCAGTGCAGGGTTTTGGGGGCAAAGGGATACGCAGTATTTT.

With respect to this clonotype: Its ends do not fully match the called genes, so a read error is possible. The V gene is TRBV3-1, the J gene TRBJ2-4; 8 bases are shared with TRBD2. CDR1 and CDR2 from the germline V gene are LGHDT and YNNKEL (reference sequence). The CDR3 runs 16 residues. This chain's CDR3 is CASRRAGVRATDTQYF. The DNA of the CDR3 is TGTGCCAGTCGCAGAGCGGGGGTGAGAGCCACAGATACTCAGTACTTT.

This clonotype was observed a few times. The chain links TRBV30 to TRBJ1-2; 9 bases align to TRBD1. The CDR3 sequence is 13 residues long. With 3 bases clipped from V and 5 bases from J, the junction kept 4 bases outside the gene matches. Germline V gene lookup returns CDR1 GTSNPN and CDR2 SVGIG (reference sequence). The CDR3 protein is CAWRRGQGYGYTF. The CDR3, as DNA: TGTGCCTGGAGACGGGGACAGGGATATGGCTACACCTTC.

This clonotype was picked up one time. One end of the junction is discordant with germline, which a read error may explain. The V call is TRBV6-1, the J call TRBJ2-3; TRBD2 aligns across 8 bases. The CDR3 contains 14 residues. CDR1 is MNHNS, CDR2 SASEGT, per germline. CDR3 nucleotides: TGTGCGGGCAGCGGGACTAGTGGACAAGATACGCAGTATTTC. The encoded protein is CAGSGTSGQDTQYF.

Ten or more counts support this clonotype. The rearrangement links TRBV6-1 to TRBJ2-3; maybe TRBD2 (6 bases). CDR1 is MNHNS, CDR2 SASEGT, per germline. V lost 2 bases, J lost 5 bases, and 11 bases lay in between. The CDR3 has 14 amino acids. Written as DNA, the CDR3 is TGTGCCAGCAGTGAATTGCGGGATGTAGATACGCAGTATTTT. It specifies CASSELRDVDTQYF.

J is TRBJ1-3 and V is TRBV6-5, with D unresolved. Germline V gene data show CDR1 as MNHEY and CDR2 as SVGAGI. Trimming pared 0 bases from V and 0 bases from J, leaving 9 bases between. The CDR3 runs 16 residues. The CDR3 DNA is TGTGCCAGCAGTTACTCACGACCGAGCTCTGGAAACACCATATATTTT. Protein sequence: CASSYSRPSSGNTIYF.

This clonotype was seen repeatedly, ten times or more. The V gene is TRBV6-1, the J gene TRBJ2-3, with D perhaps matching TRBD2 (6 bases). In germline, CDR1 is MNHNS, CDR2 SASEGT. With 5 bases removed from V and 4 bases from J, the gap between germline ends came to 22 bases. The CDR3 totals 17 residues. The CDR3, as DNA: TGTGCCAGCAGTCTCCAGTCTCAGGGCACGGGGGCAGATACGCAGTATTTT. Its translation is CASSLQSQGTGADTQYF.